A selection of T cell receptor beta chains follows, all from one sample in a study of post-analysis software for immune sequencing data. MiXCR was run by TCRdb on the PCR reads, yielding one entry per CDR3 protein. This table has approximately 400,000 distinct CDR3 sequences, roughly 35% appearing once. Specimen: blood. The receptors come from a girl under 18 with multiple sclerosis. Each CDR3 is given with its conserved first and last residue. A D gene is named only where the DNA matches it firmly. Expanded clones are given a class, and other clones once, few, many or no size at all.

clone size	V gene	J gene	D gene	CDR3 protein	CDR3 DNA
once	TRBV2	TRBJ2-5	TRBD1	CASRNTGTEQETQYF	TGTGCCAGCAGGAATACCGGGACAGAACAAGAGACCCAGTACTTC
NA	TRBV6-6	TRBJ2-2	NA	CASRTDRLTGELFF	TGTGCCAGCAGGACCGACAGGCTCACCGGGGAGCTGTTTTTT
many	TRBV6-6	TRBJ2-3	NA	CASLRTDTQYF	TGTGCCAGCCTACGCACAGATACGCAGTATTTT
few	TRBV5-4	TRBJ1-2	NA	CASSPPWAGNGYTF	TGTGCCAGCAGCCCCCCCTGGGCAGGGAATGGCTACACCTTC
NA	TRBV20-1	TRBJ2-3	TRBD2	CSARGLAADTQYF	TGCAGTGCTAGGGGACTAGCGGCGGATACGCAGTATTTT
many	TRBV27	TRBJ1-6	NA	CASSLYGGNNSPLHF	TGTGCCAGCAGTTTATATGGCGGAAATAATTCACCCCTCCACTTT
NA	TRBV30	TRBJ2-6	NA	CAWSYRQVHSGANVLTF	TGTGCCTGGAGTTACCGACAGGTCCACTCTGGGGCCAACGTCCTGACTTTC
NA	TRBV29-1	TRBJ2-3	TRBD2	CSVEGGGPFGTQYF	TGCAGCGTCGAGGGCGGGGGGCCCTTTGGTACGCAGTATTTT
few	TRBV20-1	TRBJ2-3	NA	CSASRTVGVTDTQYF	TGCAGTGCTTCCCGGACAGTTGGGGTCACAGATACGCAGTATTTT
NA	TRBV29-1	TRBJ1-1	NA	CSVVTPGTANTEAFF	TGCAGCGTTGTCACTCCCGGGACGGCGAACACTGAAGCTTTCTTT
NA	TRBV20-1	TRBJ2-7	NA	CSATRDAREYEQYF	TGCAGTGCGACCCGGGACGCCCGAGAGTACGAGCAGTACTTC
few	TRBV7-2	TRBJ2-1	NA	CASSFAGSSYNEQFF	TGTGCCAGCAGCTTTGCGGGTAGCTCCTACAATGAGCAGTTCTTC
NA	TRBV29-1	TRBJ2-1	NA	CSVGAEHYNEQFF	TGCAGCGTTGGGGCGGAACACTACAATGAGCAGTTCTTC
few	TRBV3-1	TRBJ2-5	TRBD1	CASSPTGEFGETQYF	TGTGCCAGCAGCCCTACAGGGGAGTTCGGAGAGACCCAGTACTTC
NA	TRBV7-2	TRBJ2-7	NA	CASSLALGAYEQYF	TGTGCCAGCAGCTTAGCGCTCGGAGCCTACGAGCAGTACTTC
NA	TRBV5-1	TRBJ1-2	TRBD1	CASSGTGNGHTF	TGCGCCAGCAGCGGGACAGGCAATGGCCACACCTTC
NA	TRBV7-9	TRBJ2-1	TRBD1	CAISSHNGQGAGENEQFF	TGTGCCATCAGCTCACACAATGGACAGGGGGCAGGGGAGAATGAGCAGTTCTTC
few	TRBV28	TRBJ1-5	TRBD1	CASSSDREQPQHF	TGTGCCAGCAGTTCCGACAGGGAACAGCCCCAGCATTTT
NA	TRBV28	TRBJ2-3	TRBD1	CASSLRADRGDTQYF	TGTGCCAGCAGTCTCCGGGCCGACAGGGGAGATACGCAGTATTTT
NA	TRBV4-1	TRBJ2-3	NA	CASSQAGPPTDTQYF	TGCGCCAGCAGCCAAGCAGGACCTCCCACAGATACGCAGTATTTT
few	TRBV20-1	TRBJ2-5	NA	CSAYLGGAQETQYF	TGCAGTGCTTACCTGGGGGGGGCCCAGGAGACCCAGTACTTC
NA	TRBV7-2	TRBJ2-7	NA	CASSLAGGNYEQYF	TGTGCCAGCAGCTTAGCTGGAGGGAACTACGAGCAGTACTTC
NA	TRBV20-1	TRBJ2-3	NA	CSAPPAGSTDTQYF	TGCAGTGCGCCCCCGGCAGGTAGCACAGATACGCAGTATTTT
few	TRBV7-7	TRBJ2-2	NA	CASSLARGPNTGELFF	TGTGCCAGCAGCTTAGCGCGGGGGCCGAACACCGGGGAGCTGTTTTTT
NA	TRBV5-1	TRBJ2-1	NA	CASSLPGVNFDEQFF	TGCGCCAGCAGCTTGCCAGGGGTGAACTTCGATGAGCAGTTCTTC
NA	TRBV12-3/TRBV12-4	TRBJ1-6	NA	CASSLRDQGSPLHF	TGTGCCAGCAGCCTCCGGGACCAGGGTTCCCCCCTCCACTTT
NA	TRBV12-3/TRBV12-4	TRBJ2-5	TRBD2	CAGSELLAGGQETQYF	TGTGCCGGCAGCGAACTTCTAGCGGGGGGACAAGAGACCCAGTACTTC
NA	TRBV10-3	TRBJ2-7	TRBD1	CAIRPTGAGEQYF	TGTGCCATCAGGCCGACAGGGGCAGGGGAGCAGTACTTC
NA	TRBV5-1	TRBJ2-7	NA	CASSPERSGAYEQYF	TGCGCCAGCAGCCCCGAAAGGTCCGGGGCCTACGAGCAGTACTTC
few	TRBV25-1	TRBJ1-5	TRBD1	CASSEGQGQRPQHF	TGTGCCAGCAGTGAGGGACAGGGCCAGAGGCCCCAGCATTTT